This T cell receptor beta chain was observed in a study of T cell responses to AZD1222 COVID-19 vaccine. Remarks on this clone: Its antigen is currently unknown.

Study-wide results and caveats: Only five to seven AZD1222 recipients tested seropositive at baseline. Clonal diversity was possibly underestimated, and white British individuals and females predominated among donors.

Looked up from germline, CDR1 is LNHDA and CDR2 is SQIVND (reference sequence). The CDR3 runs 16 residues. Trimming stripped 1 base from V and 2 bases from J, with 12 bases between. Produced via immunoSEQ multiplex PCR; TCRdb's table is partial and in-frame only. The sample lists 250,000 to 300,000 clones, 90% to 95% occurring once. The source of this sequence is an adult who received the AZD1222 COVID-19 vaccine. The chain has TRBV19 and TRBJ1-5; no firm D call. Specimen: peripheral blood, collected 28 days after the second AZD1222 dose. CDR3 DNA: TGTGCCAGTAGTATAGGTCGGGCCGCAGGCAATCAGCCCCAGCATTTT. This sequence encodes CASSIGRAAGNQPQHF.